Listed below are T cell receptor beta chains from one sample, sequenced in a study of OX40 agonist ivuxolimab in advanced cancers. Only in-frame clones appear in the TCRdb table, and some are missing; sequencing was by immunoSEQ multiplex PCR. The top ten clones hold 0.2% to 0.3% of a sample with 65,000 to 80,000 clones, about nine tenths of them seen once. Sequences were derived from CD4+ or CD8+ T cells sorted from blood, sampled in a trial of the OX40 agonist ivuxolimab. The receptors here all came from an adult with an advanced solid tumor such as melanoma, head and neck, liver or kidney cancer. Each CDR3 is given with its conserved first and last residue. D genes are given only for firm matches. The listing skips clone size in some rows; elsewhere it reads once, few, many or a size class.

>.|TRBV7-3|TRBJ2-1|TRBD2
CASSFSGTSGSSYNEQFF
TGTGCCAGCAGCTTTTCCGGGACTAGCGGGAGTAGCTACAATGAGCAGTTCTTC
>.|TRBV20-1|TRBJ2-1|.
CSAMGAREQFF
TGCAGTGCTATGGGGGCCAGGGAGCAGTTCTTC
>.|TRBV9|TRBJ2-7|.
CASSRENSYEQYF
TGTGCCAGCAGTCGGGAGAACTCCTACGAGCAGTACTTC
>.|TRBV27|TRBJ2-7|TRBD1
CASSKAVGTGGIYEQYF
TGTGCCAGCAGTAAAGCAGTGGGGACAGGGGGGATCTACGAGCAGTACTTC
>.|TRBV6-1|TRBJ2-2|.
CASSRDRNTGELFF
TGTGCCAGCAGTCGGGACCGGAACACCGGGGAGCTGTTTTTT
>.|TRBV29-1|TRBJ2-5|.
CSVQYQTQYF
TGCAGCGTCCAATACCAGACCCAGTACTTC
>.|TRBV5-1|TRBJ2-7|TRBD1
CASSPLTDRGQQYF
TGCGCCAGCAGCCCGTTGACGGACAGGGGACAGCAGTACTTC
>.|TRBV5-1|TRBJ2-7|TRBD2
CASSLAGGPTSYEQYF
TGCGCCAGCAGCTTGGCGGGGGGGCCTACCTCCTACGAGCAGTACTTC
>.|TRBV7-9|TRBJ2-1|.
CAIHRQINDEQFF
TGTGCCATACACAGACAAATTAACGATGAGCAGTTCTTC
>.|TRBV27|TRBJ1-6|.
CASSIRDYNSPLHF
TGTGCCAGCAGTATCCGGGACTACAATTCACCCCTCCACTTT
>.|TRBV5-1|TRBJ2-1|.
CASSFPSGDSDEQFF
TGCGCCAGCAGCTTCCCGTCGGGAGATTCGGATGAGCAGTTCTTC
>.|TRBV7-2|TRBJ2-7|TRBD2
CASSLAGGLYEQYF
TGTGCCAGCAGCTTAGCGGGAGGGCTATACGAGCAGTACTTC
>.|TRBV7-2|TRBJ1-1|TRBD1
CASSLLGQGRTEAFF
TGTGCCAGCAGCCTTCTCGGACAGGGGAGGACTGAAGCTTTCTTT
>.|TRBV2|TRBJ2-3|.
CASNRGGTTDTQYF
TGTGCCAGCAACCGGGGCGGGACCACAGATACGCAGTATTTT
>.|TRBV11-2|TRBJ2-5|.
CANSLLGFQRETQYF
TGTGCCAACAGCTTATTAGGGTTCCAGCGGGAGACCCAGTACTTC
>.|TRBV5-5|TRBJ1-4|.
CASSASNSATNEKLFF
TGTGCCAGCAGCGCCTCAAACAGCGCAACTAATGAAAAACTGTTTTTT
>.|TRBV18|TRBJ2-3|TRBD1
CASSPESGDRGTDTQYF
TGTGCCAGCTCACCCGAGTCGGGGGACAGGGGAACAGATACGCAGTATTTT
>.|TRBV5-1|TRBJ2-3|TRBD2
CASSTGGRTDTQYF
TGCGCCAGCAGCACGGGAGGGCGCACAGATACGCAGTATTTT
>.|TRBV2|TRBJ2-5|TRBD1
CASSGEGAETQYF
TGTGCCAGCAGTGGTGAGGGGGCGGAGACCCAGTACTTC
>.|TRBV27|TRBJ2-3|TRBD2
CASSLTGGPSDTQYF
TGTGCCAGCAGTTTAACGGGAGGGCCTTCAGATACGCAGTATTTT
>.|TRBV19|TRBJ1-5|.
CASSTAVNQPQHF
TGTGCCAGTAGTACGGCGGTGAATCAGCCCCAGCATTTT
>once|TRBV7-8|TRBJ2-7|TRBD2
CASSRDYTYEQYF
TGTGCCAGCAGCCGGGACTACACCTACGAGCAGTACTTC
>.|TRBV7-2|TRBJ2-5|.
CASSLGGRETQYF
TGTGCCAGCAGCCTCGGGGGGCGTGAGACCCAGTACTTC
>.|TRBV18|TRBJ2-7|TRBD1
CASSPLAGGSYEQYF
TGTGCCAGCTCACCACTAGCAGGGGGCTCGTACGAGCAGTACTTC